The present entry profiles one T cell receptor (beta chain) with its context. Its antigen is unidentified. Primed by a sample-barcoded 5' primer and a J-beta primer mix, a second PCR proceeded for about 6 to 12 cycles. TCRdb redid the calling of the 5' RACE reads with MiXCR, one entry per CDR3 protein. Of fewer than 2 million distinct CDR3 sequences listed, 35% to 50% are singletons. The draw of peripheral blood yielded ten milliliters from each donor. This record comes from a study of blood T cells in healthy people across ages. General study results and limits: Naive and antigen-experienced cells could not be conclusively compared, given unsorted PBMCs. More naive CD4+ cells and higher diversity marked long-lived donors relative to aged donors.

The CDR3 has 14 amino acids. Germline CDR1 DFQATT, CDR2 SNEGSKA (reference sequence). V lost 2 bases, J lost 6 bases, and 14 bases lay in between. Sequenced: blood. The origin of this receptor is a human donor in good health. The chain recombines TRBV20-1 with TRBJ1-5, with a possible D match to TRBD1 (6 bases). DNA of the CDR3: TGCAGTGCTAGAAAGGACAGTCTGAGTCAGCCCCAGCATTTT. Residues: CSARKDSLSQPQHF.